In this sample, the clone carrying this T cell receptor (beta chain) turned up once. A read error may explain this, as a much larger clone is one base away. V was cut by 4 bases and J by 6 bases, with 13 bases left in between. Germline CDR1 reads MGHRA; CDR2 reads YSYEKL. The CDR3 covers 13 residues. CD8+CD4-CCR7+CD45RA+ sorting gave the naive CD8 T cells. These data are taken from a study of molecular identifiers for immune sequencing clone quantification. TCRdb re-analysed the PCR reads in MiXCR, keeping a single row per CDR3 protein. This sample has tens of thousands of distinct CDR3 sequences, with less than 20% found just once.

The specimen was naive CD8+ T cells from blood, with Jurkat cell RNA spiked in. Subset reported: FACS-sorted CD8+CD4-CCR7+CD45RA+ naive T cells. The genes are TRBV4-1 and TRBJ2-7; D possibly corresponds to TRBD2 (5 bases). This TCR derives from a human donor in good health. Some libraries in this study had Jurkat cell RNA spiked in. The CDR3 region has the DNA TGCGCCAGCAGCCTTCGGGGAGCCTGCGAGCAGTACTTC. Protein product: CASSLRGACEQYF.